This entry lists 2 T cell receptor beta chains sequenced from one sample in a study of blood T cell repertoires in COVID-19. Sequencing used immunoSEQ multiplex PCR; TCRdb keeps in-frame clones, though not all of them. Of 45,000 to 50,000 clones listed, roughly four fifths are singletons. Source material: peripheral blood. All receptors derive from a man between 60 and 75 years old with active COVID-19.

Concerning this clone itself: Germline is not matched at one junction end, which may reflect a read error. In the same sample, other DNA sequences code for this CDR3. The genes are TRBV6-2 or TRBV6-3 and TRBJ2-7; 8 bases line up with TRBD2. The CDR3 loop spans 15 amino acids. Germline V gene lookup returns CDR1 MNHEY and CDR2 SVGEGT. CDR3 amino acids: CASSYSTTGGNEQYF. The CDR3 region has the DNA TGTGCTAGCAGTTACAGTACGACGGGGGGGAACGAGCAGTACTTC.

The CDR3 DNA reads as TGTGCCAGCAGCTTAGGACAGGTTAATTCACCCCTCCACTTT. This encodes CASSLGQVNSPLHF. This chain uses TRBV7-2 with TRBJ1-6; weak D call: TRBD1 (6 bases). This CDR3 is 14 amino acids long. V lost 1 base, J lost 6 bases, and 7 bases lay in between. Germline values: CDR1 SGHTA, CDR2 FQGNSA.